The sequence of this TCR beta chain was determined in a study of metastatic and nonmetastatic thyroid tumors. The wider study: The study looked at repertoires side by side in blood and in tumor or nodule tissue from malignant and benign thyroid patients.

In the authors' workflow: Between-group CDR3 differences, defined by clinicopathological status, yielded a distant-metastasis classifier for papillary thyroid cancer. TCRdb re-analyzed the PCR reads through MiXCR. The V and J calls were determined by TCRdb, not by the authors. The sample consists of 23,000 or so clones, 20% to 25% of them appearing once. This clone has a count of ten or more. Its antigen remains unidentified. Study-wide results and caveats: Malignant thyroid tumors reportedly had TCR beta diversity that was significantly higher than in benign nodules, in blood and tumor.

Thyroid surgery had not been preceded by any treatment in any patient. The receptor was isolated from a male donor with papillary thyroid cancer or a benign thyroid nodule (not recorded which). Some clones in this sample may be carry-over from other donors' samples. Material: blood.

The DNA of the CDR3 is TGTGCCAGCAGCTTATACAGCAACACTGAAGCTTTCTTT. This translates into CASSLYSNTEAFF. The V and J genes are TRBV11-3 and TRBJ1-1; D remains unclear. The CDR3 sequence is 13 residues long. Trimming pared 2 bases from V and 2 bases from J, leaving 6 bases between. Germline CDR1 SGHNT, CDR2 YENEEA.